Listed here are 18 T cell receptor beta chains from one sample, sequenced in a study of Ad26.COV2.S vaccination and SARS-CoV-2 variants (dated by TCRdb to the early 2020s). Preparation of the library involved the immunoSEQ multiplex PCR assay. In TCRdb, the immuneACCESS table is reduced to in-frame sequences with V and J assigned. These tables do not hold every clone; where another copy was compared, an unresolved V gene accounts for under half, and the others remain unexplained. This sample gives approximately 280,000 clones in total; 87% of them show up just once. In total, the top ten clones hold around 3.5% of the sample. Taken with the paper, the label for treatment or condition translates to: about 20 received Ad26.COV2.S at low or high dose, single or two shots; several received placebo; per-sample allocation not given. For vaccine and placebo recipients, the sequenced repertoires came from samples collected on day 63 after the first injection.

Sequences were derived from peripheral blood, sampled in a trial of Ad26.COV2.S vaccine versus placebo. These receptors all stem from a person aged 18-60 years who received the Ad26.COV2.S COVID-19 vaccine or a placebo.

The chain is built from TRBV19 and TRBJ1-3; D unresolved. Trimming took off 6 bases at V and 0 bases at J, with 9 bases between the two ends. CDR3 length equals 14 residues. CDR1 and CDR2 from the germline V gene are LNHDA and SQIVND (reference sequence). The CDR3 DNA follows: TGTGCCAGTAGCCGGGGAGCCTCTGGAAACACCATATATTTT. Encoded protein: CASSRGASGNTIYF.

This chain uses TRBV5-1 with TRBJ2-1; D not resolved. The germline gives CDR1 SGHRS, CDR2 YFSETQ. This CDR3 spans 14 amino acids. Trimming took 3 bases from V and 7 from J, leaving 14 bases between them. The CDR3 DNA reads TGCGCCAGCAGCTCGAATGACGGTGGGAATGAGCAGTTCTTC. It translates to CASSSNDGGNEQFF.

The chain links TRBV12-3 or TRBV12-4 to TRBJ1-2; no clear D. Trimming cost V 0 bases and J 5 bases, with 7 bases left between them. This CDR3 contains 13 residues. The CDR3 DNA is TGTGCCAGCAGTTTAGCGCTAAGTTATGGCTACACCTTC. It is translated as CASSLALSYGYTF.

This sequence joins TRBV30 and TRBJ1-4; D is uncertain. Germline loops: CDR1 GTSNPN, CDR2 SVGIG (reference sequence). V shed 1 base and J shed 0 bases, with 12 bases lying between them. The CDR3 contains 16 residues. Here the CDR3 DNA reads TGTGCCTGGAGTGGGTTTCAGGTAGCAACTAATGAAAAACTGTTTTTT. Translation: CAWSGFQVATNEKLFF.

The chain has TRBV29-1 and TRBJ2-7, with 12 bases lining up with TRBD2. Germline V gives CDR1 SQVTM, CDR2 ANQGSEA. The junction had 4 bases not matched to a gene; V was cut back by 6 bases and J by 4 bases. This CDR3 is 13 amino acids long. CDR3 region: CSVRGLAGYEQYF. CDR3 bases: TGCAGCGTGAGAGGACTAGCGGGGTACGAGCAGTACTTC.

The CDR3 coding sequence is TGCGCCAGCAGCCAAGGGGCCTACACCGGGGAGCTGTTTTTT. Its translation: CASSQGAYTGELFF. The V gene is TRBV4-3, the J gene TRBJ2-2, with D uncertain. CDR1 and CDR2 (germline): LGHNA, YSLEER. The V and J ends lost 1 base and 3 bases respectively, with 6 bases between them. This CDR3 comprises 14 residues.

The chain is built from TRBV27 and TRBJ1-1; D perhaps matches TRBD1 (6 bases). The CDR3 has 13 amino acids. In germline, CDR1 is MNHEY, CDR2 SMNVEV (reference sequence). Trimming took 3 bases from V and 5 from J, leaving 10 bases between them. The CDR3 DNA is TGTGCCAGCAGTTTGGGGGCCAGGACTGAAGCTTTCTTT. The encoded protein is CASSLGARTEAFF.

For the CDR3, the DNA is TGTGCCAGCACACTAGCGGGGGGCTTCGAGACCCAGTACTTC. It is translated as CASTLAGGFETQYF. The J gene is TRBJ2-5, the V gene TRBV7-8; 12 bases align to TRBD2. CDR3 length: 14 amino acids. The ends lost 7 bases at V and 5 bases at J; junction bases unmatched: 5. The germline V gene has CDR1 SGHVS and CDR2 FQNEAQ.

The gene calls are TRBV7-2 and TRBJ2-1; D remains ambiguous. Trimming cost V 5 bases and J 15 bases, with 20 bases left between them. The CDR3 sequence is 13 residues long. Germline lookup yields CDR1 SGHTA and CDR2 FQGNSA. The CDR3 here is CASSEPPRPRPFF. The CDR3 bases are TGTGCCAGCAGCGAACCTCCAAGGCCCCGTCCGTTCTTC.

The rearrangement joins TRBV6-4 to TRBJ1-1; D not certain. Deletions cut 3 bases from V and 7 bases from J, with 12 bases between. The CDR3 covers 13 residues. Germline V gives CDR1 MRHNA, CDR2 SNTAGT. This chain's CDR3 is CASSEYGYGEAFF. CDR3 nucleotides: TGTGCCAGCAGTGAGTACGGTTACGGTGAAGCTTTCTTT.

Comments on this clone: Other DNA variants within this sample encode the same CDR3. The chain employs TRBV12-3 or TRBV12-4 and TRBJ2-3; D is unclear. Trimming cost V 1 base and J 0 bases, with 2 bases left between them. This CDR3 is built from 13 residues. The CDR3 DNA is TGTGCCAGCAGTTTAGGTAGCACAGATACGCAGTATTTT. Translated, it gives CASSLGSTDTQYF.

This chain joins TRBV30 and TRBJ2-1; a weak D match, TRBD1 (5 bases). The ends were cut back, 3 bases at V and 9 bases at J, with 12 bases in the middle. The CDR3 is 12 amino acids. Germline V gene sequence: CDR1 GTSNPN, CDR2 SVGIG (reference sequence). This CDR3 reads CAWRGERGEQFF. CDR3 bases: TGTGCCTGGAGAGGCGAAAGGGGTGAGCAGTTCTTC.

The chain combines TRBV5-3 with TRBJ2-2, with TRBD2 matching 14 bases. TRBV5-3 is recorded as an ORF, its role being uncertain. This CDR3 comprises 18 residues. V dropped 4 bases and J dropped 5; count of bases not matched to a gene: 10. The CDR3 spells CARSDQGLAGEGTGELFF. Here the CDR3 DNA reads TGTGCCAGAAGCGATCAGGGACTAGCGGGGGAGGGGACCGGGGAGCTGTTTTTT.

The chain employs TRBV5-6 and TRBJ1-6; maybe TRBD1 (6 bases). Trimming pared 0 bases from V and 7 bases from J, leaving 8 bases between. Germline CDR1 SGHDT, CDR2 YYEEEE. The CDR3 loop spans 14 amino acids. The CDR3 sequence: CASSLGGANSPLHF. The CDR3 bases are TGTGCCAGCAGCTTGGGGGGGGCGAATTCACCCCTCCACTTT.

The V gene is TRBV23-1, the J gene TRBJ2-3, with 8 bases that match TRBD2. TRBV23-1 is an ORF, with its function uncertain. V lost 2 bases, J lost 3 bases, and 10 bases stayed unmatched. The CDR3 extends over 17 amino acids. The CDR3 reads CASSQTYSGNLTDTQYF. The CDR3 region has the DNA TGCGCCAGCAGTCAAACCTATAGCGGGAACTTAACAGATACGCAGTATTTT.

This rearrangement joins TRBV19 to TRBJ2-7, with a weak D call TRBD2 (5 bases). CDR1 and CDR2 (germline): LNHDA, SQIVND (reference sequence). Trimming stripped 4 bases from V and 0 bases from J, with 10 bases between. This CDR3 spans 14 amino acids. The CDR3 loop reads CASSKDFSSYEQYF. CDR3 DNA: TGTGCCAGTAGTAAGGACTTTAGCTCCTACGAGCAGTACTTC. The variable domain in full, with the rest retrieved from reference TRBV19 and TRBJ2-7, is DGGITQSPKYLFRKEGQNVTLSCEQNLNHDAMYWYRQDPGQGLRLIYYSQIVNDFQKGDIAEGYSVSREKKESFPLTVTSAQKNPTAFYLCASSKDFSSYEQYFGPGTRLTVT.

This clone is a singleton in its sample. The chain is built from TRBV27 and TRBJ2-3, with D perhaps matching TRBD1 (6 bases). CDR1 is MNHEY, CDR2 SMNVEV, per germline (reference sequence). V was clipped by 3 bases and J by 0 bases, with 10 bases between them. The CDR3 runs 15 residues. CDR3 sequence: CASSFLTGSTDTQYF. CDR3 coding DNA: TGTGCCAGCAGTTTTCTTACAGGGAGCACAGATACGCAGTATTTT.

V is TRBV7-8 and J is TRBJ1-1; possibly TRBD1 for D (5 bases). In germline, CDR1 is SGHVS, CDR2 FQNEAQ. The CDR3 spans 14 residues. Trimming shortened V by 3 bases and J by 1 base, and 9 bases separated the two germline ends. The DNA of the CDR3 is TGTGCCAGCAGCTTGGGGGAGTGGAACACTGAAGCTTTCTTT. Translation: CASSLGEWNTEAFF.